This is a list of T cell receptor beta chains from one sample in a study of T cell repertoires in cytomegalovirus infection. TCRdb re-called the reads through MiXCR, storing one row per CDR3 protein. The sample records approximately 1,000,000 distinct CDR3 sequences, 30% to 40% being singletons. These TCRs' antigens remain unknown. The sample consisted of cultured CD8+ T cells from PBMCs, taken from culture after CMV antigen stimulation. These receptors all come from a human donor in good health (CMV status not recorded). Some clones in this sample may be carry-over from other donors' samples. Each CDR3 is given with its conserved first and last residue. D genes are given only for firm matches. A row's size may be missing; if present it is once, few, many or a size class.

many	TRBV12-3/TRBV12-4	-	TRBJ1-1	TGTGCCAGCGCTGGTTGGATGAACACTGAAGCTTTCTTT	CASAGWMNTEAFF
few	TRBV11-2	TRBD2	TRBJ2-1	TGTGCCAGCAGCTTAGGGCCCTTAGCGGGGGGCTACAATGAGCAGTTCTTC	CASSLGPLAGGYNEQFF
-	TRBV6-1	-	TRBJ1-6	TGTGCCAGCAGTGACAGGGGAGTAGGGCTCTATAATTCACCCCTCCACTTT	CASSDRGVGLYNSPLHF
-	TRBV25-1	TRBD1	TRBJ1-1	TGTGCCAGCAGTGACTTAGACAGGGGGAAAACCGAAGCTTTCTTT	CASSDLDRGKTEAFF
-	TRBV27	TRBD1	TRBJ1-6	TGTGCCAGCAGACCTCCAGGGTCAGGGGGTAATTCACCCCTCCACTTT	CASRPPGSGGNSPLHF
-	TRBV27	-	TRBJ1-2	TGTGCCAGCAGTCCCCTCGGACCCTTAACTAAGAACCATGGCTACACCTTC	CASSPLGPLTKNHGYTF
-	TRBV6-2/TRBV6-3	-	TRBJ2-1	TGTGCCAGCAGTTACCTAAGGACATCCCAACCTTTCAATGAGCAGTTCTTC	CASSYLRTSQPFNEQFF
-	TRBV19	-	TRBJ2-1	TGTGCCAGTAGTTCTGGGGGGACAGCCTACAATGAGCAGTTCTTC	CASSSGGTAYNEQFF
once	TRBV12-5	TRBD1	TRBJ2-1	TGTGCTAGTGGTTTTGAGGGGGCTCGCTCCGAAAGGGGCAATGAGCAGTTCTTC	CASGFEGARSERGNEQFF
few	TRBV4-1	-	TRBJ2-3	TGCGCCAGCAGCCAAGAGGGGGGCGAGCGGCCAGATACGCAGTATTTT	CASSQEGGERPDTQYF
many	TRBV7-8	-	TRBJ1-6	TGTGCCAGCAGCTTACTGGGGCCTATTCTCCGAGGAGATAATTCACCCCTCCACTTT	CASSLLGPILRGDNSPLHF
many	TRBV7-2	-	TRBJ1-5	TGTGCCAGCAGCTTAGAGGGACAAGGCAATCAGCCCCAGCATTTT	CASSLEGQGNQPQHF
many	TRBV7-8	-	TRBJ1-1	TGTGCCAGCTATAAACAGGTGAACACTGAAGCTTTCTTT	CASYKQVNTEAFF
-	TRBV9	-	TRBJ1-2	TGTGCCAGCAGCGTAGATGGGACGGCTAACTATGGCTACACCTTC	CASSVDGTANYGYTF
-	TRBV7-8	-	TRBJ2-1	TGTGCCAGCAGCCCCGCCCCAGGGTATCGCGGGGATGAGCAGTTCTTC	CASSPAPGYRGDEQFF
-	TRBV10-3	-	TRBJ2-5	TGTGCCATCAGTGAGTCGGTGGGGAGGCCCGGAGAGACCCAGTACTTC	CAISESVGRPGETQYF